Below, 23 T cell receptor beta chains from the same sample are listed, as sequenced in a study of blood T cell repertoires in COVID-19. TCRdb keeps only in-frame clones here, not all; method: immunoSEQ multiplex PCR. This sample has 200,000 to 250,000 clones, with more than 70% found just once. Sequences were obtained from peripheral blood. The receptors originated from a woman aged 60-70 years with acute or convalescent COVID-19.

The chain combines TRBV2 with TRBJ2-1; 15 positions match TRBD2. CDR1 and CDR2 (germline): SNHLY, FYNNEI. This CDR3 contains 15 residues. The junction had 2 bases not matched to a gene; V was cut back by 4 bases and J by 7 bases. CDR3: CASSGTSGGVNEQFF. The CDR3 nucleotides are TGTGCCAGCAGTGGGACTAGCGGGGGGGTAAATGAGCAGTTCTTC.

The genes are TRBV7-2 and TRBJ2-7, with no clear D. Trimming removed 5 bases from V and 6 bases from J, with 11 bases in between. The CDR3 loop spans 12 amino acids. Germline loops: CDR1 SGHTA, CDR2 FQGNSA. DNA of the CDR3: TGTGCCAGCAGCCCCCTATCTGTCGAGCAGTACTTC. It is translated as CASSPLSVEQYF.

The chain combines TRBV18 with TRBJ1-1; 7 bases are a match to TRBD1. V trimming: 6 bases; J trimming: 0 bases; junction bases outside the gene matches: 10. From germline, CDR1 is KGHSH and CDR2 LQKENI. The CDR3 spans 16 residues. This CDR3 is CASSTSTGAVNTEAFF. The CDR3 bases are TGTGCCAGCTCGACTTCAACAGGGGCCGTGAACACTGAAGCTTTCTTT. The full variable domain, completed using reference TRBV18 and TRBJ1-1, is NAGVMQNPRHLVRRRGQEARLRCSPMKGHSHVYWYRQLPEEGLKFMVYLQKENIIDESGMPKERFSAEFPKEGPSILRIQQVVRGDSAAYFCASSTSTGAVNTEAFFGQGTRLTVV.

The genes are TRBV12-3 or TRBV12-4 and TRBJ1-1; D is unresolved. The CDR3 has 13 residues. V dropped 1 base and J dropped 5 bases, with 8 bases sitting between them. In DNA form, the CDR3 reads TGTGCCAGCAGTTTAGGATCGGGAACTGAAGCTTTCTTT. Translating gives CASSLGSGTEAFF.

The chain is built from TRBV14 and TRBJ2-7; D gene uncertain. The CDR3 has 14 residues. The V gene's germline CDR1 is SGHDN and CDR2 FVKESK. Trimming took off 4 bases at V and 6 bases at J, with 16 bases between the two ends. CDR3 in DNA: TGTGCCAGCAGCCCCCAGACGGCGGATGGCGAGCAGTACTTC. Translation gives CASSPQTADGEQYF. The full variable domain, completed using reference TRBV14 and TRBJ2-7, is EAGVTQFPSHSVIEKGQTVTLRCDPISGHDNLYWYRRVMGKEIKFLLHFVKESKQDESGMPNNRFLAERTGGTYSTLKVQPAELEDSGVYFCASSPQTADGEQYFGPGTRLTVT.

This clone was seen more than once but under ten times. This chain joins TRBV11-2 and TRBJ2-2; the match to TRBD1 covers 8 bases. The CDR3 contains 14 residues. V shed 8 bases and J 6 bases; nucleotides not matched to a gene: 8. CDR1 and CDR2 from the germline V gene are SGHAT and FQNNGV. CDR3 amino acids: CASRGQGASGELFF. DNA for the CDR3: TGTGCCAGCCGGGGCCAGGGGGCGTCCGGGGAGCTGTTTTTT.

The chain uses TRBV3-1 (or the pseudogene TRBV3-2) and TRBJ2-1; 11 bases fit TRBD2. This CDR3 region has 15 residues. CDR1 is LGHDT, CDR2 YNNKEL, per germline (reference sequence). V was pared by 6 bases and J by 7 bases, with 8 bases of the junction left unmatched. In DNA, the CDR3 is TGTGCCAGCAGGTCTGTAGCGGGAGGGGGGAATGAGCAGTTCTTC. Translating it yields CASRSVAGGGNEQFF.

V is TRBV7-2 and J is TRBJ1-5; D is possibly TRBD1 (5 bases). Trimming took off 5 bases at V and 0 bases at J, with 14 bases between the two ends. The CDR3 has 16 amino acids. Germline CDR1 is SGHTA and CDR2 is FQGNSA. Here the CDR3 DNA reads TGTGCCAGCAGCCCCGGTGGGACTTATAGCAATCAGCCCCAGCATTTT. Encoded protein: CASSPGGTYSNQPQHF.

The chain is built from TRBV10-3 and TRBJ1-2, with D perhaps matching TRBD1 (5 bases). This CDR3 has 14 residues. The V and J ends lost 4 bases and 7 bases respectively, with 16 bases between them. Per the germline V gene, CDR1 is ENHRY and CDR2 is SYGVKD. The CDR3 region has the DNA TGTGCCATCAGTGTGCCCCCGGGGGGGGGTGGCTACACCTTC. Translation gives CAISVPPGGGGYTF.

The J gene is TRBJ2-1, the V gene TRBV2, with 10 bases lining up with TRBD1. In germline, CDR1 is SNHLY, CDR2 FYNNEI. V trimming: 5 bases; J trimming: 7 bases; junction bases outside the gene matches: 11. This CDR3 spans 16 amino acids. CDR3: CASSLPTGGAGNEQFF. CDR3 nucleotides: TGTGCCAGCAGTCTTCCGACAGGGGGCGCGGGGAATGAGCAGTTCTTC.

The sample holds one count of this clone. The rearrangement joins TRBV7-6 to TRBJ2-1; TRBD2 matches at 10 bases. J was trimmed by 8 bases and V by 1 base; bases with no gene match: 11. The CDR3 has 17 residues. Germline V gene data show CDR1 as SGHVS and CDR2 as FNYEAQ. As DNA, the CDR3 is TGTGCCAGCAGCTTAGACGACCGACTAGCGGGTATTCATGAGCAGTTCTTC. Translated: CASSLDDRLAGIHEQFF.

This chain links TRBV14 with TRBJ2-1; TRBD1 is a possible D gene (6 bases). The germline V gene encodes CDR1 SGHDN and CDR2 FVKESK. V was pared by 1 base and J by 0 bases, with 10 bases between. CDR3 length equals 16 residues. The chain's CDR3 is CASSQVGQFSYNEQFF. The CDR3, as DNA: TGTGCCAGCAGCCAAGTCGGACAGTTCTCCTACAATGAGCAGTTCTTC.

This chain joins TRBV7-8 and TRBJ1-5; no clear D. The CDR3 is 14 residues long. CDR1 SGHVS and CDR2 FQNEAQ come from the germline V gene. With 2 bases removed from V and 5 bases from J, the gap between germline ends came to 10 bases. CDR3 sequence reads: CASSLTGGDQPQHF. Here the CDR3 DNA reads TGTGCCAGCAGCTTAACGGGAGGCGATCAGCCCCAGCATTTT.

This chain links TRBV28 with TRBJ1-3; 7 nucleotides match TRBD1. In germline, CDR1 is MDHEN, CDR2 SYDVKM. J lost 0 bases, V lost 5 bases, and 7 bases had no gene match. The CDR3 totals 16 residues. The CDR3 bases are TGTGCCAGCAGTAAGACAGGGAGAATCTCTGGAAACACCATATATTTT. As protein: CASSKTGRISGNTIYF.

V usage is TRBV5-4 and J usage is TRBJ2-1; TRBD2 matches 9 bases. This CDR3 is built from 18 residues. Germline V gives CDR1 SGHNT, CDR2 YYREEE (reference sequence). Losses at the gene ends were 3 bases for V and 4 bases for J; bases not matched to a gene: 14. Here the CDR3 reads CASSSPGGASGTYNEQFF. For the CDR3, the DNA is TGTGCCAGCAGCTCCCCCGGGGGAGCTAGCGGGACTTACAATGAGCAGTTCTTC.

The CDR3: CASSTSGRAYNEQFF. CDR3 DNA sequence: TGTGCCAGCAGCACTAGCGGGAGGGCCTACAATGAGCAGTTCTTC. The chain recombines TRBV11-3 with TRBJ2-1, with TRBD2 matching 13 bases. Germline CDR1 and CDR2: SGHNT and YENEEA. This CDR3 spans 15 amino acids. V was clipped by 5 bases and J by 2 bases; unmatched bases: 0. The variable domain in full, completed from reference TRBV11-3 and TRBJ2-1, reads EAGVVQSPRYKIIEKKQPVAFWCNPISGHNTLYWYLQNLGQGPELLIRYENEEAVDDSQLPKDRFSAERLKGVDSTLKIQPAELGDSAVYLCASSTSGRAYNEQFFGPGTRLTVL.

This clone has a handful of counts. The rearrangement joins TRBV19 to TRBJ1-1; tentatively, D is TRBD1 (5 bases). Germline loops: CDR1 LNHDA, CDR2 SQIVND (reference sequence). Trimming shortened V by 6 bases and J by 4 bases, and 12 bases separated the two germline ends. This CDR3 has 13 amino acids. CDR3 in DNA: TGTGCCAGTAGGAGGACGGGGGGCACTGAAGCTTTCTTT. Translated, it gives CASRRTGGTEAFF.

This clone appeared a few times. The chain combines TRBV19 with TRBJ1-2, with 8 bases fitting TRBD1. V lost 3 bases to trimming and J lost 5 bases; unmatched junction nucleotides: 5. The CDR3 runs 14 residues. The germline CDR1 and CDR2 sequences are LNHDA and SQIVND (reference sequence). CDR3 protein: CASSMGTGDYGYTF. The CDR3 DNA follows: TGTGCCAGTAGTATGGGGACAGGTGATTATGGCTACACCTTC.

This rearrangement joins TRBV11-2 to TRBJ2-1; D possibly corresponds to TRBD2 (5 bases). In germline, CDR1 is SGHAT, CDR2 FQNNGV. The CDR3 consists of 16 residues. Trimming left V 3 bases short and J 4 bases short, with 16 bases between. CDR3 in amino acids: CASSFRAGKPYNEQFF. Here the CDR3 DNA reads TGTGCCAGCAGCTTCCGGGCGGGCAAGCCTTACAATGAGCAGTTCTTC.

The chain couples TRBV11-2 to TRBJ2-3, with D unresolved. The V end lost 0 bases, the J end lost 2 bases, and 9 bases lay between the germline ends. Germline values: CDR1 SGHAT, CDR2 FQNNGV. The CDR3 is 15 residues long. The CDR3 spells CASSLDPVVTDTQYF. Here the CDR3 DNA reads TGTGCCAGCAGCTTAGATCCGGTGGTCACAGATACGCAGTATTTT.

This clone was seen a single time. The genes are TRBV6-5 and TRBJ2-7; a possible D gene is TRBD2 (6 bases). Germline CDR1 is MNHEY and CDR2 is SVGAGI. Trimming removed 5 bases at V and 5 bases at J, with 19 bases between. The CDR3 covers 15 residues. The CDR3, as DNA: TGTGCCAGCAGTACCCTGGACTACACCTTGGACGAGCAGTACTTC. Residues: CASSTLDYTLDEQYF.

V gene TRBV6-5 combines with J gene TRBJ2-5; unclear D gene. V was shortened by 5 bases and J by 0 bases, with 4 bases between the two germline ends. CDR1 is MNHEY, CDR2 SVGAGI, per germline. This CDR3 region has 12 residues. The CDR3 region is CASSLYQETQYF. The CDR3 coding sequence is TGTGCCAGCAGTCTGTACCAAGAGACCCAGTACTTC.

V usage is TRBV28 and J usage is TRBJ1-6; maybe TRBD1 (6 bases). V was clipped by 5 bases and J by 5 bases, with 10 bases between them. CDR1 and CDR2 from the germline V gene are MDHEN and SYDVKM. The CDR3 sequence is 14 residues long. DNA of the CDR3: TGTGCCAGCAGTGGACAGCTCCATAATTCACCCCTCCACTTT. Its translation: CASSGQLHNSPLHF.